The 31 T cell receptor beta chains below come from one sample, sequenced in a study of control samples from healthy donors and cancer patients. Sequencing used immunoSEQ multiplex PCR; TCRdb keeps in-frame clones, though not all of them. The table has fewer than 500,000 clones, roughly 90% seen once. Sequencing was carried out using PBMCs. The receptors were gathered from a man aged 35-49 years with head and neck cancer.

V and J are TRBV14 and TRBJ2-5, with D tentatively TRBD2 (6 bases). Germline lookup yields CDR1 SGHDN and CDR2 FVKESK. Trimming cost V 0 bases and J 4 bases, with 12 bases left between them. The CDR3 covers 15 residues. CDR3 nucleotide sequence: TGTGCCAGCAGCCAAGATCGGGAGTGGGGAGAGACCCAGTACTTC. Translation gives CASSQDREWGETQYF. The full variable domain, with the rest looked up from reference TRBV14 and TRBJ2-5, is EAGVTQFPSHSVIEKGQTVTLRCDPISGHDNLYWYRRVMGKEIKFLLHFVKESKQDESGMPNNRFLAERTGGTYSTLKVQPAELEDSGVYFCASSQDREWGETQYFGPGTRLLVL.

V gene TRBV6-5 combines with J gene TRBJ1-1; maybe TRBD1 (6 bases). This CDR3 is 14 amino acids long. V dropped 5 bases and J dropped 4 bases, with 14 bases sitting between them. Looked up from germline, CDR1 is MNHEY and CDR2 is SVGAGI. CDR3 coding DNA: TGTGCCAGCAGTCACAGGGCTTCGGGCACTGAAGCTTTCTTT. Its protein is CASSHRASGTEAFF.

This clone occurred a few times. V gene TRBV2 combines with J gene TRBJ1-5; TRBD1 might be the D (5 bases). CDR3 length: 13 amino acids. V was cut by 8 bases and J by 4 bases, with 12 bases left in between. The germline V gene encodes CDR1 SNHLY and CDR2 FYNNEI. In nucleotides, the CDR3 is TGTGCCAGCGGGAGGGGTCGTAATCAGCCCCAGCATTTT. It translates to CASGRGRNQPQHF.

The J gene is TRBJ1-2, the V gene TRBV2; no definite D call. V dropped 5 bases and J dropped 8 bases, with 9 bases sitting between them. The CDR3 consists of 11 residues. The germline gives CDR1 SNHLY, CDR2 FYNNEI. The chain's CDR3 is CASSSFKGYTF. The CDR3 DNA is TGTGCCAGCAGTTCCTTCAAGGGCTACACCTTC. The whole variable domain, filled in from reference TRBV2 and TRBJ1-2, reads EPEVTQTPSHQVTQMGQEVILRCVPISNHLYFYWYRQILGQKVEFLVSFYNNEISEKSEIFDDQFSVERPDGSNFTLKIRSTKLEDSAMYFCASSSFKGYTFGSGTRLTVV.

The table lists this clone with a count of one. CDR3 in amino acids: CASFGGPTNEKLFF. The CDR3 bases are TGTGCCAGTTTCGGAGGGCCAACTAATGAAAAACTGTTTTTT. V usage is TRBV19 and J usage is TRBJ1-4; D gene ambiguous. Trimming shortened V by 8 bases and J by 0 bases, and 10 bases separated the two germline ends. This CDR3 has 14 residues. The germline CDR1 and CDR2 sequences are LNHDA and SQIVND (reference sequence).

The genes are TRBV19 and TRBJ2-1; D unclear. V lost 5 bases and J 0 bases, leaving 14 bases between the germline ends. The CDR3 is 16 residues long. From germline, CDR1 is LNHDA and CDR2 SQIVND (reference sequence). CDR3 sequence: CASSPRRDDSYNEQFF. Written as DNA, the CDR3 is TGTGCCAGTAGTCCGCGACGAGACGACTCCTACAATGAGCAGTTCTTC. Full variable domain (rest looked up from reference TRBV19 and TRBJ2-1): DGGITQSPKYLFRKEGQNVTLSCEQNLNHDAMYWYRQDPGQGLRLIYYSQIVNDFQKGDIAEGYSVSREKKESFPLTVTSAQKNPTAFYLCASSPRRDDSYNEQFFGPGTRLTVL.

The chain recombines TRBV7-2 with TRBJ2-7; D is unclear. Trimming shortened V by 5 bases and J by 6 bases, and 14 bases separated the two germline ends. The CDR3 sequence is 13 residues long. Germline lookup yields CDR1 SGHTA and CDR2 FQGNSA. The DNA of the CDR3 is TGTGCCAGCAGCCCAAGCCCCCCTCGCGAGCAGTACTTC. Translation: CASSPSPPREQYF.

The chain couples TRBV25-1 to TRBJ1-3; D is possibly TRBD1 (5 bases). Germline V gene lookup returns CDR1 MGHDK and CDR2 SYGVNS. V was trimmed by 6 bases and J by 3 bases, leaving 15 bases between them. This CDR3 comprises 15 residues. CDR3 bases: TGTGCCAGCAGGACAGAGACTGACGGTGGAAACACCATATATTTT. It yields the protein CASRTETDGGNTIYF.

The chain links TRBV7-2 to TRBJ1-6; D not resolved. The CDR3 has 14 residues. V shed 5 bases and J shed 3 bases, with 8 bases lying between them. Germline lookup yields CDR1 SGHTA and CDR2 FQGNSA. In nucleotides, the CDR3 is TGTGCCAGCAGCCTTCCGGTCTATAATTCACCCCTCCACTTT. Its protein is CASSLPVYNSPLHF.

The V and J genes are TRBV6-5 and TRBJ2-7, with TRBD2 matching over 11 bases. The CDR3 extends over 14 amino acids. CDR1 and CDR2 from the germline V gene are MNHEY and SVGAGI. V was clipped by 6 bases and J by 3 bases; unmatched bases: 4. CDR3 residues: CASRIGLAGYEQYF. CDR3 coding DNA: TGTGCCAGCAGAATCGGACTAGCGGGCTACGAGCAGTACTTC.

The rearrangement uses TRBV19 and TRBJ1-6; D gene unclear. Germline CDR1 and CDR2: LNHDA and SQIVND (reference sequence). The CDR3 loop spans 13 amino acids. The CDR3 loop is CARPAGMQSPLHF. CDR3 in DNA: TGTGCTCGGCCGGCGGGGATGCAATCACCCCTCCACTTT.

The V and J genes are TRBV5-8 and TRBJ1-6; D gene ambiguous. CDR1 is SGHTS and CDR2 is YDEGEE in the germline V gene. V gave up 0 bases and J gave up 9 bases, with 4 bases separating them. CDR3 size: 12 residues. The CDR3 nucleotides are TGTGCCAGCAGCTTGGCAGTTTCACCCCTCCACTTT. Amino acid sequence: CASSLAVSPLHF.

The V call is TRBV20-1, the J call TRBJ2-5; 8 bases agree with TRBD1. Germline values: CDR1 DFQATT, CDR2 SNEGSKA (reference sequence). J was trimmed by 5 bases and V by 5 bases; bases with no gene match: 1. The CDR3 totals 11 residues. The CDR3 nucleotides are TGCAGTGCTGGACAGGGCGAGACCCAGTACTTC. Protein: CSAGQGETQYF.

The V call is TRBV27, the J call TRBJ2-1, with D possibly being TRBD2 (5 bases). Germline CDR1 and CDR2: MNHEY and SMNVEV (reference sequence). V was cut by 4 bases and J by 3 bases, with 13 bases left in between. The CDR3 spans 15 residues. CDR3 loop: CASSSPLEGYNEQFF. The CDR3 DNA reads TGTGCCAGCAGTTCCCCCCTTGAGGGCTACAATGAGCAGTTCTTC.

The chain couples TRBV3-1 (or the pseudogene TRBV3-2) to TRBJ2-3; TRBD1 matches 8 bases. Germline V gives CDR1 LGHDT, CDR2 YNNKEL (reference sequence). J gave up 2 bases and V 1 base, and 2 bases lay outside the gene matches. CDR3 length: 15 residues. The chain's CDR3 is CASSQGQGFTDTQYF. CDR3 nucleotides: TGTGCCAGCAGCCAAGGACAGGGGTTCACAGATACGCAGTATTTT.

The genes are TRBV2 and TRBJ2-3, with D hard to call. The CDR3 totals 13 residues. Germline loops: CDR1 SNHLY, CDR2 FYNNEI. Trimming took off 3 bases at V and 4 bases at J, with 8 bases between the two ends. CDR3 DNA: TGTGCCAGCAGTGAGGGATCGTCAGATACGCAGTATTTT. Its translation: CASSEGSSDTQYF.

The rearrangement uses TRBV5-6 and TRBJ1-5; D gene unclear. Germline loops: CDR1 SGHDT, CDR2 YYEEEE. The length of the CDR3 is 15 residues. V dropped 0 bases and J dropped 2 bases, with 9 bases sitting between them. The CDR3 nucleotides read TGTGCCAGCAGCTTGGGCTTCGGTGGCAATCAGCCCCAGCATTTT. Translation: CASSLGFGGNQPQHF. The full variable domain, its missing parts supplied by reference TRBV5-6 and TRBJ1-5, is DAGVTQSPTHLIKTRGQQVTLRCSPKSGHDTVSWYQQALGQGPQFIFQYYEEEERQRGNFPDRFSGHQFPNYSSELNVNALLLGDSALYLCASSLGFGGNQPQHFGDGTRLSIL.

The gene calls are TRBV5-1 and TRBJ1-4; tentatively, D is TRBD1 (5 bases). Trimming took 4 bases from V and 8 from J, leaving 12 bases between them. Germline CDR1 reads SGHRS; CDR2 reads YFSETQ. The CDR3 has 13 residues. The CDR3 DNA reads as TGCGCCAGCAGCGCGGGGACCGGGGAAAAACTGTTTTTT. The encoded protein is CASSAGTGEKLFF.

The genes are TRBV9 and TRBJ2-1, with D hard to call. This CDR3 spans 17 amino acids. The V and J ends lost 0 bases and 7 bases respectively, with 20 bases between them. In germline, CDR1 is SGDLS, CDR2 YYNGEE. CDR3 protein: CASSVDLPGALSNEQFF. The CDR3 region has the DNA TGTGCCAGCAGCGTAGATCTTCCCGGCGCCCTTTCTAATGAGCAGTTCTTC.

The chain uses TRBV9 and TRBJ1-2; the D gene is possibly TRBD1 (5 bases). V was clipped by 3 bases and J by 4 bases, with 13 bases between them. This CDR3 comprises 14 residues. Germline values: CDR1 SGDLS, CDR2 YYNGEE. The CDR3 here is CASSALGGLYGYTF. CDR3 nucleotide sequence: TGTGCCAGCAGCGCCCTTGGGGGTCTCTATGGCTACACCTTC.

The J gene is TRBJ1-2, the V gene TRBV29-1, with TRBD1 as a possible D gene (5 bases). Germline values: CDR1 SQVTM, CDR2 ANQGSEA. The CDR3 loop spans 13 amino acids. The V end was cut by 2 bases, the J end by 8 bases, with 15 bases between. The CDR3 coding sequence is TGCAGCGTTGAATCCGCGGGGACTCGCGGCTACACCTTC. Protein sequence: CSVESAGTRGYTF.

The V call is TRBV6-1, the J call TRBJ2-7; 7 nucleotides align to TRBD2. Germline loops: CDR1 MNHNS, CDR2 SASEGT. J was trimmed by 2 bases and V by 4 bases; bases with no gene match: 5. This CDR3 contains 14 residues. CDR3 bases: TGTGCCAGCAGTGTAGCGCGGGAGACCTACGAGCAGTACTTC. It translates to CASSVARETYEQYF.

This rearrangement joins TRBV28 to TRBJ2-4, with a tentative D call TRBD2 (5 bases). The CDR3 is 13 residues long. CDR1 is MDHEN and CDR2 is SYDVKM in the germline V gene. The ends were cut back, 3 bases at V and 4 bases at J, with 7 bases in the middle. CDR3 nucleotide sequence: TGTGCCAGCAGTTTTGGCGGGAAAAACATTCAGTACTTC. Amino acids: CASSFGGKNIQYF.

The rearrangement links TRBV11-1 to TRBJ1-1; D is perhaps TRBD1 (6 bases). The ends were cut back, 7 bases at V and 6 bases at J, with 21 bases in the middle. Looked up from germline, CDR1 is SGHAT and CDR2 is FQDESV (reference sequence). CDR3 length: 15 residues. Here the CDR3 DNA reads TGTGCCAGCAACGACCCCGGGGGGCCCGACGCTGAAGCTTTCTTT. Translating it yields CASNDPGGPDAEAFF.

This chain's CDR3 is CASSLAGQQSDTQYF. Here the CDR3 DNA reads TGTGCCAGCAGCTTAGCGGGTCAGCAATCAGATACGCAGTATTTT. V and J are TRBV7-3 and TRBJ2-3; D possibly corresponds to TRBD2 (5 bases). The CDR3 consists of 15 residues. Trimming removed 2 bases from V and 4 bases from J, with 13 bases in between. CDR1 SGHTA and CDR2 FQGTGA come from the germline V gene. Drawing the rest from reference TRBV7-3 and TRBJ2-3, the complete variable domain is GAGVSQTPSNKVTEKGKYVELRCDPISGHTALYWYRQSLGQGPEFLIYFQGTGAADDSGLPNDRFFAVRPEGSVSTLKIQRTERGDSAVYLCASSLAGQQSDTQYFGPGTRLTVL.

The chain couples TRBV27 to TRBJ1-1; D remains unclear. V lost 1 base and J 3 bases, leaving 6 bases between the germline ends. Germline CDR1 and CDR2: MNHEY and SMNVEV (reference sequence). CDR3 length: 13 residues. As DNA, the CDR3 is TGTGCCAGCAGTTTATTTGCAGACACTGAAGCTTTCTTT. This sequence encodes CASSLFADTEAFF.

The J gene is TRBJ1-4, the V gene TRBV19; 8 bases line up with TRBD1. Germline assignment: CDR1 LNHDA and CDR2 SQIVND (reference sequence). V lost 5 bases, J lost 5 bases, and 10 bases stayed unmatched. This CDR3 has 16 amino acids. The CDR3 sequence: CASSLHGQGGNEKLFF. CDR3 bases: TGTGCCAGTAGTCTTCACGGACAGGGAGGAAATGAAAAACTGTTTTTT. Variable domain in full (rest from reference TRBV19 and TRBJ1-4): DGGITQSPKYLFRKEGQNVTLSCEQNLNHDAMYWYRQDPGQGLRLIYYSQIVNDFQKGDIAEGYSVSREKKESFPLTVTSAQKNPTAFYLCASSLHGQGGNEKLFFGSGTQLSVL.

The chain uses TRBV25-1 and TRBJ2-5, with 7 bases fitting TRBD1. The CDR3 spans 15 residues. The trim removed 4 bases at V and 3 bases at J, leaving 8 bases unmatched. Germline CDR1 MGHDK, CDR2 SYGVNS. CDR3 residues: CASSASRDSKETQYF. Here the CDR3 DNA reads TGTGCCAGCAGTGCATCCCGGGACAGCAAAGAGACCCAGTACTTC.

The chain recombines TRBV1 with TRBJ2-7; TRBD1 was called by the table and not checked on the DNA. TRBV1 is a listed pseudogene. This CDR3 has 15 amino acids. CDR3 sequence (DNA): TGCACCAGCAGCCGAGGACAGGCCTTCTCCTACGAGCAGTACTTC. Its translation: CTSSRGQAFSYEQYF.

The chain couples TRBV27 to TRBJ2-1, with D tentatively TRBD1 (6 bases). The V and J ends lost 6 bases and 5 bases respectively, with 14 bases between them. Germline loops: CDR1 MNHEY, CDR2 SMNVEV (reference sequence). The CDR3 extends over 14 amino acids. Written as DNA, the CDR3 is TGTGCCAGCAGCCTACAGGGTTTTGACAATGAGCAGTTCTTC. Protein: CASSLQGFDNEQFF.

The chain carries TRBV28 and TRBJ2-5; D not resolved. The CDR3 has 13 residues. The germline CDR1 and CDR2 sequences are MDHEN and SYDVKM. Between the trimmed V and J ends, which lost 5 bases and 5 bases, there was a span of 12 bases. In DNA, the CDR3 is TGTGCCAGCAGTCTGACCGCGCCGGAGACCCAGTACTTC. It specifies CASSLTAPETQYF.